Listed below are T cell receptor beta chains from one sample, sequenced in a study of blood T cell repertoires in COVID-19. Method: immunoSEQ multiplex PCR; TCRdb's copy keeps in-frame clones and lacks some. This table holds over 200,000 clones, less than 90% found once. Sequenced: peripheral blood. Receptors originate from a middle-aged man with acute or convalescent COVID-19. The CDR3 runs from the conserved cysteine through the conserved F or W. D genes are given only for firm matches. For some rows the clone size is stated as once, few or many, or as a class when expanded; others skip it.

cdr3_aa cdr3_nt j_call d_call v_call clone_size
CASSPTGDTSGNTIYF TGTGCCAGCAGTCCCACAGGGGACACCTCTGGAAACACCATATATTTT TRBJ1-3 TRBD1 TRBV27 NA
CASKARGETQYF TGCGCCAGCAAAGCGCGGGGAGAGACCCAGTACTTC TRBJ2-5 NA TRBV5-1 NA
CATSDLQVTSGRAPQNEQFF TGTGCCACCAGTGATTTGCAAGTGACTAGCGGGAGGGCCCCACAGAATGAGCAGTTCTTC TRBJ2-1 TRBD2 TRBV24-1 NA
CATRRGTAYEQYF TGTGCCACCAGAAGGGGGACAGCCTACGAGCAGTACTTC TRBJ2-7 TRBD1 TRBV11-2 NA
CASSVADRGPYGYTF TGTGCCAGCAGCGTAGCTGACAGGGGCCCCTATGGCTACACCTTC TRBJ1-2 TRBD1 TRBV9 once
CASSLVGQGSGGNTIYF TGCGCCAGCAGCTTGGTGGGACAGGGGTCCGGTGGAAACACCATATATTTT TRBJ1-3 TRBD1 TRBV5-1 once
CASSDQGAEQFF TGTGCCAGCAGCGATCAGGGGGCTGAGCAGTTCTTC TRBJ2-1 TRBD1 TRBV11-3 NA
CASSWAGPDNEQFF TGTGCCAGCAGTTGGGCGGGACCAGACAATGAGCAGTTCTTC TRBJ2-1 NA TRBV6-5 NA
CASGTSGSSGLGGELFF TGTGCCAGTGGGACTAGCGGGAGTTCGGGGTTGGGCGGGGAGCTGTTTTTT TRBJ2-2 TRBD2 TRBV28 NA
CAWRGGPTEAFF TGTGCCTGGAGGGGGGGGCCCACTGAAGCTTTCTTT TRBJ1-1 NA TRBV30 NA
CSVLRDSNTGELFF TGCAGCGTGCTCCGGGACTCGAACACCGGGGAGCTGTTTTTT TRBJ2-2 NA TRBV29-1 NA
CASSRPGPEVKLFF TGTGCCAGCAGCCGACCCGGCCCGGAGGTTAAACTGTTTTTT TRBJ1-4 NA TRBV5-4 NA
CASSPRGGTETYEQYF TGTGCCAGCAGCCCCCGCGGGGGGACGGAAACCTACGAGCAGTACTTC TRBJ2-7 TRBD2 TRBV5-5 NA
CASSRTAINSPLHF TGCGCCAGCAGCAGGACAGCCATTAATTCACCCCTCCACTTT TRBJ1-6 NA TRBV5-1 NA
CASSTGTDIHVYGYTF TGTGCCAGCAGTACCGGGACTGACATTCACGTCTATGGCTACACCTTC TRBJ1-2 NA TRBV5-4 NA
CASSSDLQETQYF TGTGCCAGCAGTTCGGACTTGCAAGAGACCCAGTACTTC TRBJ2-5 NA TRBV6-5 NA
CASSFSTGPSYNEQFF TGTGCCAGCAGCTTTTCGACAGGCCCCTCGTACAATGAGCAGTTCTTC TRBJ2-1 NA TRBV11-3 NA
CASSKVCRENTEAFF TGTGCCAGCAGCAAAGTCTGCAGGGAGAACACTGAAGCTTTCTTT TRBJ1-1 NA TRBV21-1 NA
CASRRRGDRANTGELFF TGTGCCAGCAGGCGGAGGGGGGACAGGGCGAACACCGGGGAGCTGTTTTTT TRBJ2-2 TRBD1 TRBV27 NA
CASSVGVGTGYNEQFF TGTGCCAGCAGTGTTGGGGTCGGGACAGGCTACAATGAGCAGTTCTTC TRBJ2-1 TRBD1 TRBV2 NA
CASSLGQPQYF TGTGCCAGCAGCTTAGGACAGCCCCAGTACTTC TRBJ2-5 NA TRBV7-2 NA
CASSQEAGTSGYNEQFF TGTGCCAGCAGCCAAGAGGCGGGGACTAGCGGCTACAATGAGCAGTTCTTC TRBJ2-1 TRBD2 TRBV3-1/TRBV3-2 NA
CASSQDSRGGLGLAKNIQYF TGTGCCAGCAGCCAAGATTCCAGGGGAGGGCTGGGTCTAGCCAAAAACATTCAGTACTTC TRBJ2-4 NA TRBV14 NA
CASSLQGWDTQYF TGTGCCAGCAGTCTCCAGGGTTGGGATACGCAGTATTTT TRBJ2-3 NA TRBV28 NA
CASSPTYLGQADQPQHF TGTGCCAGCTCACCTACTTACCTAGGACAGGCCGATCAGCCCCAGCATTTT TRBJ1-5 TRBD1 TRBV18 NA
CASSAGGPEAFF TGTGCCAGCAGTGCTGGGGGCCCTGAAGCTTTCTTT TRBJ1-1 NA TRBV25-1 NA
CASSEIGTGPNQPQHF TGTGCCAGCAGTGAAATCGGGACAGGGCCCAATCAGCCCCAGCATTTT TRBJ1-5 TRBD1 TRBV2 NA
CASSLSGQGYWVRNTGELFF TGTGCCAGCAGTTTATCCGGACAGGGATATTGGGTTCGGAACACCGGGGAGCTGTTTTTT TRBJ2-2 TRBD1 TRBV27 NA
CASEDLGYGYTF TGTGCCAGTGAGGATCTCGGGTATGGCTACACCTTC TRBJ1-2 NA TRBV19 NA
CASSPRSSGNTIYF TGTGCCAGCTCACCACGGAGCTCTGGAAACACCATATATTTT TRBJ1-3 NA TRBV18 NA
CASSLGTSLDEQYF TGTGCCAGCAGTTTAGGGACTAGTCTCGACGAGCAGTACTTC TRBJ2-7 TRBD2 TRBV28 NA
CASSQEGAGSGTQYF TGTGCCAGCAGCCAAGAAGGGGCAGGGTCTGGGACGCAGTATTTT TRBJ2-3 NA TRBV4-2 NA
CASSLGTSGTYEQYF TGTGCCAGCAGCTTAGGGACTAGCGGAACCTACGAGCAGTACTTC TRBJ2-7 TRBD2 TRBV7-8 NA
CASSPTLGPTDTQYF TGTGCCAGCAGCCCTACGTTGGGGCCCACAGATACGCAGTATTTT TRBJ2-3 NA TRBV7-9 NA
CASSQRLGRGDYGYTF TGTGCCAGCAGCCAAAGACTAGGCAGGGGGGACTATGGCTACACCTTC TRBJ1-2 TRBD1 TRBV4-2 NA
CASSLGTGGNQPQHF TGCGCCAGCAGCTTGGGCACAGGGGGCAATCAGCCCCAGCATTTT TRBJ1-5 TRBD1 TRBV5-1 NA
CASSSPSGRAADEQYF TGTGCCAGCAGCTCCCCTAGCGGGAGGGCCGCTGACGAGCAGTACTTC TRBJ2-7 TRBD2 TRBV5-4 NA
CASSQLSGGATDTQYF TGTGCCAGCAGCCAACTTAGCGGGGGGGCTACAGATACGCAGTATTTT TRBJ2-3 TRBD2 TRBV3-1/TRBV3-2 NA
CASRSGTNAYNEQFF TGTGCCAGCAGATCCGGGACTAACGCCTACAATGAGCAGTTCTTC TRBJ2-1 TRBD2 TRBV11-2 NA
CASSPDLRGIQYF TGTGCCAGCAGCCCGGATCTCCGAGGCATTCAGTACTTC TRBJ2-4 NA TRBV6-5 few
CASLPRGGTEAFF TGTGCCAGCTTGCCCCGGGGTGGCACTGAAGCTTTCTTT TRBJ1-1 NA TRBV7-2 NA
CAWSRLAGGYNEQFF TGTGCCTGGAGTCGACTAGCGGGGGGGTACAATGAGCAGTTCTTC TRBJ2-1 TRBD2 TRBV30 NA
CASLLQTANTEAFF TGTGCCAGCTTACTCCAGACTGCGAACACTGAAGCTTTCTTT TRBJ1-1 NA TRBV21-1 once
CATSDSGGRFGELFF TGTGCCACCAGTGACTCGGGGGGGAGGTTCGGGGAGCTGTTTTTT TRBJ2-2 TRBD2 TRBV24-1 NA
CASSVQALHTGELFF TGTGCCAGCAGCGTACAGGCCCTCCACACCGGGGAGCTGTTTTTT TRBJ2-2 NA TRBV9 NA
CASSPPPGDTQYF TGTGCCAGCAGCCCACCGCCAGGCGATACGCAGTATTTT TRBJ2-3 NA TRBV27 NA
CASSQVGGETQYF TGTGCCAGCAGCCAAGTCGGGGGAGAGACCCAGTACTTC TRBJ2-5 NA TRBV14 NA
CASTPNYEQYF TGTGCCAGCACCCCCAACTACGAGCAGTACTTC TRBJ2-7 NA TRBV27 NA
CASSLGRGIYEQYF TGTGCCAGCAGCTTAGGTCGGGGGATTTACGAGCAGTACTTC TRBJ2-7 NA TRBV7-2 NA
CSVWGRKTQYF TGCAGTGTATGGGGGCGTAAGACCCAGTACTTC TRBJ2-5 NA TRBV20-1 NA